One TCR beta chain is described in this entry. How the authors handled the data: Reference gene primer amplification gave estimated nucleated cell counts. Generated by immunoSEQ multiplex PCR, the TCRdb table keeps only in-frame clones and is missing some. V and J calls and clone size are as listed in that table; D and trimming were resolved from the DNA. The table lists roughly 290,000 clones, around 89% of them singletons, with around 0.8% in the top ten. V lost 5 bases to trimming and J lost 0 bases, with 14 bases between them. Germline V gene lookup returns CDR1 MNHEY and CDR2 SVGAGI. CDR3 length: 15 residues. This sample is part of a study of blood T cell repertoires in COVID-19. Whole-study context: Sample material is recorded as cDNA or gDNA derived from T cells, B-cell-depleted T cells, or PBMCs.

This receptor was identified in a man aged 25 to 45 with acute or convalescent COVID-19. Sequencing input: peripheral blood. The chain links TRBV6-5 to TRBJ2-7; no clear D. The CDR3 loop is CASSTGPLSSYEQYF. CDR3 bases: TGTGCCAGCAGTACCGGTCCTCTTAGCTCCTACGAGCAGTACTTC.